Following are 30 T cell receptor beta chains from one sample sequenced in a study of CD8+ T cells in alopecia areata. After isolation, RNA underwent reverse transcription to generate cDNA as the sequencing template. Libraries were prepared by immunoSEQ multiplex PCR; TCRdb keeps only in-frame clonotypes and omits some of them. The table lists about 150,000 clones, around two thirds of them singletons, with just over 35% in the top ten. Sequenced input: CD8+ T cells sorted from blood. The receptors come from a human donor in good health.

This clone was detected only a few times. The CDR3 spells CASSLSGAGELFF. DNA for the CDR3: TGTGCCAGCAGCTTAAGCGGCGCCGGGGAGCTGTTTTTT. V gene TRBV25-1 combines with J gene TRBJ2-2; D might be TRBD2 (5 bases). Trimming pared 6 bases from V and 6 bases from J, leaving 11 bases between. This CDR3 has 13 amino acids. The germline CDR1 and CDR2 sequences are MGHDK and SYGVNS.

The V gene is TRBV11-2, the J gene TRBJ2-3, with D possibly matching TRBD2 (5 bases). This CDR3 has 14 residues. The germline V gene has CDR1 SGHAT and CDR2 FQNNGV. V lost 5 bases and J lost 0, with 9 bases in between. The CDR3 DNA sequence: TGTGCCAGCAGCCCCGACTATAGCACAGATACGCAGTATTTT. Translating gives CASSPDYSTDTQYF. Based on the CDR3 plus reference TRBV11-2 and TRBJ2-3, the full variable domain is EAGVAQSPRYKIIEKRQSVAFWCNPISGHATLYWYQQILGQGPKLLIQFQNNGVVDDSQLPKDRFSAERLKGVDSTLKIQPAKLEDSAVYLCASSPDYSTDTQYFGPGTRLTVL.

The chain joins TRBV5-1 to TRBJ1-2, with no clear D. Trimming took off 0 bases at V and 4 bases at J, with 1 base between the two ends. CDR3 size: 11 residues. Germline CDR1 SGHRS, CDR2 YFSETQ. The CDR3 loop reads CASSLGYGYTF. CDR3 sequence (DNA): TGCGCCAGCAGCTTGGGCTATGGCTACACCTTC. Full variable domain (remainder filled in from reference TRBV5-1 and TRBJ1-2): KAGVTQTPRYLIKTRGQQVTLSCSPISGHRSVSWYQQTPGQGLQFLFEYFSETQRNKGNFPGRFSGRQFSNSRSEMNVSTLELGDSALYLCASSLGYGYTFGSGTRLTVV.

CDR3 sequence (DNA): TGCAGCGTTGTTGGGTGGGACAGGGGGCTTCAAGAGACCCAGTACTTC. It specifies CSVVGWDRGLQETQYF. The chain joins TRBV29-1 to TRBJ2-5, with 12 bases matching TRBD1. The germline CDR1 and CDR2 sequences are SQVTM and ANQGSEA. The CDR3 sequence is 16 residues long. J was trimmed by 2 bases and V by 4 bases; bases with no gene match: 8. The full variable domain, with the rest looked up from reference TRBV29-1 and TRBJ2-5, is SAVISQKPSRDICQRGTSLTIQCQVDSQVTMMFWYRQQPGQSLTLIATANQGSEATYESGFVIDKFPISRPNLTFSTLTVSNMSPEDSSIYLCSVVGWDRGLQETQYFGPGTRLLVL.

This clone was seen only a few times. This rearrangement joins TRBV4-1 to TRBJ1-2; weak D call: TRBD1 (5 bases). V gave up 1 base and J gave up 13 bases, with 25 bases separating them. The germline V gene has CDR1 MGHRA and CDR2 YSYEKL. This CDR3 contains 16 residues. The CDR3 nucleotides read TGCGCCAGCAGCCAAGTCCTCAGCCGGGACGCCCTTGAGAGCACCTTC. It yields the protein CASSQVLSRDALESTF.

The chain has TRBV14 and TRBJ2-1, with 8 bases aligning to TRBD2. This CDR3 is 16 amino acids long. With V trimmed by 0 bases and J by 10 bases, 11 bases remained unmatched. CDR1 and CDR2 (germline): SGHDN, FVKESK. In nucleotides, the CDR3 is TGTGCCAGCAGCCAAGATCTAGGGACTAGACCTGAGGAGCAGTTCTTC. The encoded protein is CASSQDLGTRPEEQFF.

This clone was seen a handful of times. The rearrangement joins TRBV29-1 to TRBJ2-7, with 9 positions matching TRBD2. Germline V gene sequence: CDR1 SQVTM, CDR2 ANQGSEA. V gave up 7 bases and J gave up 3 bases; unmatched junction bases: 7. This CDR3 is built from 13 residues. The CDR3 region is CSAEGTSSYEQYF. The CDR3, as DNA: TGCAGCGCTGAGGGGACTAGCAGCTACGAGCAGTACTTC.

The V and J genes are TRBV12-5 and TRBJ2-7, with 11 nucleotides matching TRBD2. The CDR3 runs to 14 residues. V trimming: 5 bases; J trimming: 2 bases; junction bases outside the gene matches: 2. Germline V CDR1 and CDR2: LGHNT, FRNRAP. The CDR3 DNA follows: TGTGCTAGTGGTGGACTAGCGGGCACCTACGAGCAGTACTTC. Encoded protein: CASGGLAGTYEQYF.

This clone showed up just a few times. The rearrangement uses TRBV29-1 and TRBJ2-7, with D unresolved. Germline V gene data show CDR1 as SQVTM and CDR2 as ANQGSEA. The CDR3 contains 13 residues. V was shortened by 2 bases and J by 2 bases, with 10 bases between the two germline ends. The CDR3 nucleotides are TGCAGCGTTGAAAAGGCGAGACCCTACGAGCAGTACTTC. Amino acids: CSVEKARPYEQYF.

The rearrangement joins TRBV2 to TRBJ2-7, with D uncertain. Deletions cut 3 bases from V and 2 bases from J, with 14 bases between. Germline-derived CDR1 and CDR2 are SNHLY and FYNNEI. The CDR3 loop spans 15 amino acids. Here the CDR3 reads CASSEEPTQTYEQYF. CDR3 DNA sequence: TGTGCCAGCAGTGAGGAACCGACACAAACCTACGAGCAGTACTTC.

This chain joins TRBV5-1 and TRBJ2-7; D gene uncertain. The germline V gene encodes CDR1 SGHRS and CDR2 YFSETQ. The CDR3 extends over 13 amino acids. V shed 4 bases and J shed 0 bases, with 8 bases lying between them. CDR3 DNA sequence: TGCGCCAGCAGCATCGACATCTCCTACGAGCAGTACTTC. Its translation: CASSIDISYEQYF.

This clone was seen once. This chain links TRBV6-5 with TRBJ1-1; no definite D call. The length of the CDR3 is 12 residues. The germline gives CDR1 MNHEY, CDR2 SVGAGI. Trimming took 6 bases from V and 7 from J, leaving 12 bases between them. Here the CDR3 DNA reads TGTGCCAGCAGCCCCCTCCGGGGTGAAGCTTTCTTT. This gives the protein CASSPLRGEAFF.

The J gene is TRBJ2-5, the V gene TRBV4-2, with 10 bases identical to TRBD1. Germline V lookup: CDR1 LGHNA, CDR2 YNFKEQ. The CDR3 loop spans 16 amino acids. J was trimmed by 1 base and V by 0 bases; bases with no gene match: 2. CDR3: CASSQDGQGGQETQYF. The CDR3 nucleotides read TGTGCCAGCAGCCAAGACGGACAGGGGGGCCAAGAGACCCAGTACTTC.

V gene TRBV9 combines with J gene TRBJ2-7; no clear D. This CDR3 has 14 amino acids. V was shortened by 0 bases and J by 4 bases, with 11 bases between the two germline ends. Germline values: CDR1 SGDLS, CDR2 YYNGEE. The CDR3 region has the DNA TGTGCCAGCAGCGTAGGCCAGCTCCTTTACGAGCAGTACTTC. This codes for CASSVGQLLYEQYF.

In regard to this clone: Other DNA sequences in the sample encode the same CDR3. J is TRBJ2-7 and V is TRBV9; 8 positions match TRBD1. The V gene end was trimmed by 3 bases and the J gene end by 0 bases; junction bases not matched to a gene: 2. Germline CDR1 SGDLS, CDR2 YYNGEE. This CDR3 is 14 amino acids long. The CDR3 DNA follows: TGTGCCAGCAGCGCAACAGGGGGCTCCTACGAGCAGTACTTC. It encodes CASSATGGSYEQYF.

This clone occurred a few times. The chain couples TRBV28 to TRBJ2-3; a weak D match, TRBD1 (5 bases). V was shortened by 5 bases and J by 3 bases, with 9 bases between the two germline ends. This CDR3 spans 13 amino acids. Germline V gives CDR1 MDHEN, CDR2 SYDVKM. The CDR3 loop is CASSLSGTDTQYF. The CDR3 DNA reads as TGTGCCAGCAGTCTGTCAGGGACAGATACGCAGTATTTT.

The CDR3: CASSHIQETQYF. CDR3 bases: TGTGCCAGCAGCCATATACAAGAGACCCAGTACTTC. This rearrangement joins TRBV14 to TRBJ2-5; D remains ambiguous. The germline V gene has CDR1 SGHDN and CDR2 FVKESK. This CDR3 region has 12 residues. The V end was cut by 3 bases, the J end by 2 bases, with 4 bases between.

The chain joins TRBV14 to TRBJ2-1, with D possibly TRBD1 on 5 matching bases. CDR1 and CDR2 (germline): SGHDN, FVKESK. This CDR3 comprises 14 residues. V lost 0 bases and J 4 bases, leaving 7 bases between the germline ends. The CDR3 nucleotides read TGTGCCAGCAGCCAAGATACAGGTTACAATGAGCAGTTCTTC. This encodes CASSQDTGYNEQFF.

This clone was picked up one time. The CDR3 sequence: CSVYRGPVKGYTF. The CDR3 DNA reads as TGCAGCGTATACAGGGGGCCGGTAAAGGGCTACACCTTC. The chain uses TRBV29-1 and TRBJ1-2, with 9 bases fitting TRBD1. CDR1 is SQVTM, CDR2 ANQGSEA, per germline. The CDR3 has 13 residues. The V gene end was trimmed by 6 bases and the J gene end by 8 bases; junction bases not matched to a gene: 10.

The J gene is TRBJ2-3, the V gene TRBV25-1; a possible D gene is TRBD1 (5 bases). Germline V gene lookup returns CDR1 MGHDK and CDR2 SYGVNS. The CDR3 has 13 amino acids. V lost 3 bases and J 6 bases, leaving 10 bases between the germline ends. CDR3 protein: CASSDEGADTQYF. Written as DNA, the CDR3 is TGTGCCAGCAGTGACGAAGGGGCGGATACGCAGTATTTT.

The chain employs TRBV15 and TRBJ2-2; TRBD1 agrees at 7 bases. The ends lost 3 bases at V and 4 bases at J; junction bases unmatched: 8. The CDR3 contains 16 residues. Germline V lookup: CDR1 LNHNV, CDR2 YYDKDF (reference sequence). The CDR3 bases are TGTGCCACCAGCAGGTCTCGGGGACAGATCACCGGGGAGCTGTTTTTT. This gives the protein CATSRSRGQITGELFF. Filled out from reference TRBV15 and TRBJ2-2, the complete variable domain reads DAMVIQNPRYQVTQFGKPVTLSCSQTLNHNVMYWYQQKSSQAPKLLFHYYDKDFNNEADTPDNFQSRRPNTSFCFLDIRSPGLGDTAMYLCATSRSRGQITGELFFGEGSRLTVL.

This clone was seen a few times. V gene TRBV19 combines with J gene TRBJ2-2; 11 bases line up with TRBD2. Per germline, CDR1 LNHDA and CDR2 SQIVND (reference sequence). The J segment lost 4 bases and the V segment lost 3 bases, leaving 4 bases of the junction unmatched. The CDR3 length is 16 residues. CDR3 residues: CASSILAGGVTGELFF. CDR3 coding DNA: TGTGCCAGTAGTATTCTAGCGGGAGGAGTCACCGGGGAGCTGTTTTTT.

This chain links TRBV7-2 with TRBJ1-5; D might be TRBD1 (5 bases). The germline V gene encodes CDR1 SGHTA and CDR2 FQGNSA. The CDR3 loop spans 14 amino acids. Trimming stripped 3 bases from V and 5 bases from J, with 11 bases between. The CDR3 DNA reads TGTGCCAGCAGCTTTCTGTCAGGGCATCAGCCCCAGCATTTT. Its translation is CASSFLSGHQPQHF.

This clone has just a few counts. Other DNA sequences from this sample encode an identical CDR3 as well. The genes are TRBV29-1 and TRBJ1-2; no clear D. The germline V and J ends were trimmed by 7 bases and 2 bases, with 8 bases remaining between them. This CDR3 has 11 residues. Germline assignment: CDR1 SQVTM and CDR2 ANQGSEA. As DNA, the CDR3 is TGCAGCGGCCTCAGCAACTATGGCTACACCTTC. Translated: CSGLSNYGYTF.

In the case of this clone: This specimen includes other DNA sequences encoding the same CDR3. The V and J genes are TRBV27 and TRBJ2-7; D remains ambiguous. This CDR3 has 13 amino acids. With 3 bases removed from V and 1 base from J, the gap between germline ends came to 7 bases. Germline loops: CDR1 MNHEY, CDR2 SMNVEV (reference sequence). The CDR3 DNA reads as TGTGCCAGCAGTTTTGGCGGATCCTACGAGCAGTACTTC. Its protein product is CASSFGGSYEQYF.

CDR3 sequence: CASSFALNTGELFF. The CDR3 DNA reads TGCGCCAGCAGCTTCGCGCTAAACACCGGGGAGCTGTTTTTT. The V and J genes are TRBV5-1 and TRBJ2-2; D call uncertain. The CDR3 runs to 14 residues. Germline V CDR1 and CDR2: SGHRS, YFSETQ. Trimming took off 2 bases at V and 2 bases at J, with 7 bases between the two ends.

The CDR3 region has the DNA TGTGCCAGCAGTTACGCAGGGCCGTCCTACGAGCAGTACTTC. This sequence encodes CASSYAGPSYEQYF. This chain uses TRBV6-5 with TRBJ2-7; TRBD1 is a possible D gene (5 bases). From germline, CDR1 is MNHEY and CDR2 SVGAGI. CDR3 length: 14 amino acids. V was cut by 2 bases and J by 1 base, with 9 bases left in between.

This clone appeared a few times. The CDR3 DNA reads TGTGCCAGTAGTACCCGTTTCGAGGGTCCCAACGAGCAGTACTTC. Translating it yields CASSTRFEGPNEQYF. This chain joins TRBV19 and TRBJ2-7, with a possible D match to TRBD2 (5 bases). This CDR3 contains 15 residues. Trimming cost V 4 bases and J 5 bases, with 18 bases left between them. Germline V lookup: CDR1 LNHDA, CDR2 SQIVND (reference sequence).

The chain has TRBV7-9 and TRBJ2-7, with no clear D. The CDR3 is 11 amino acids. The V gene's germline CDR1 is SEHNR and CDR2 FQNEAQ (reference sequence). V was cut by 4 bases and J by 2 bases, with 3 bases left in between. The CDR3, as DNA: TGTGCCAGCAGCTCCCCCTACGAGCAGTACTTC. Encoded protein: CASSSPYEQYF.

In DNA form, the CDR3 reads TGCAGCGTTGAGGGACTAGCGGGAGGCACCTACAATGAGCAGTTCTTC. This codes for CSVEGLAGGTYNEQFF. The V call is TRBV29-1, the J call TRBJ2-1, with 15 bases identical to TRBD2. The length of the CDR3 is 16 residues. The V segment lost 3 bases and the J segment 2 bases; nucleotides outside the gene matches: 2. Germline V gene data show CDR1 as SQVTM and CDR2 as ANQGSEA.